This TCR beta chain was obtained from a study of blood T cells in healthy people across ages. General study findings and limits: When set beside aged donors, long-lived donors presented more naive CD4+ cells and higher diversity. Naive T cell percentage and TCR beta diversity correlated strongly.

Russia was home to the donors, healthy Caucasian individuals aged roughly 6 to 90. The table lists this clonotype with a few counts. Antigen: not known. A second PCR of about 6 to 11 cycles used a sample-barcoded 5' primer and a J-beta primer mix. Every sample gave at least 2.5 million paired-end reads containing CDR3. TCRdb passed the 5' RACE reads through MiXCR, listing each CDR3 protein once. The sample lists around 800,000 distinct CDR3 sequences, about 45% seen once, with less than 20% in the top ten. V shed 1 base and J shed 4 bases, with 7 bases lying between them. This CDR3 has 13 amino acids. Per the germline V gene, CDR1 is SNHLY and CDR2 is FYNNEI.

The chain joins TRBV2 to TRBJ1-2; D might be TRBD1 (5 bases). This clonotype was sampled from an older man in good health. The sequencing input was blood. CDR3 nucleotide sequence: TGTGCCAGCAGTGAAGGGCAGGGCTATGGCTACACCTTC. Residues: CASSEGQGYGYTF.